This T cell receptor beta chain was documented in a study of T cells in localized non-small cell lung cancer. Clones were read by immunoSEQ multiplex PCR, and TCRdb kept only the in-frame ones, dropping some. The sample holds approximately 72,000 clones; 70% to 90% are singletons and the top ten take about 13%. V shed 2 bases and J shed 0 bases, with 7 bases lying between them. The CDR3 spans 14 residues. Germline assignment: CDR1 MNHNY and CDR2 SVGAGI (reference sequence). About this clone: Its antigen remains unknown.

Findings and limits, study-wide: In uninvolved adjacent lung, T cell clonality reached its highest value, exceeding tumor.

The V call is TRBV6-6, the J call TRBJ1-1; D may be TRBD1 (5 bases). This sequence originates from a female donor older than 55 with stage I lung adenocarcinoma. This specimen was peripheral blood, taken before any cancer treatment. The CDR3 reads CASSYGGVNTEAFF. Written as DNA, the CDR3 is TGTGCCAGCAGTTACGGGGGGGTGAACACTGAAGCTTTCTTT.